These 25 T cell receptor beta chains were all obtained from the same sample, sequenced in a study of immune cell composition in non-small cell lung cancer. Normal lung was taken at the farthest possible site, at least 3 cm from tumour. The repertoire was sequenced with immunoSEQ multiplex PCR; TCRdb's copy has only in-frame clones and lacks some. The sample lists about 4,800 clones, around 68% occurring once. The source material was non-adjacent lung tissue. The receptor set was obtained from a human donor with non-small cell lung cancer.

The V and J genes are TRBV7-9 and TRBJ1-6; 8 bases are a match to TRBD1. The CDR3 totals 19 residues. The J segment lost 0 bases and the V segment lost 5 bases, leaving 12 bases of the junction unmatched. Looked up from germline, CDR1 is SEHNR and CDR2 is FQNEAQ (reference sequence). CDR3 DNA sequence: TGTGCCAGCAGCCGCGGAAGGACAGGGACCAGCTCCTATAATTCACCCCTCCACTTT. Protein product: CASSRGRTGTSSYNSPLHF.

This clone was found once. This sequence joins TRBV6-6 and TRBJ1-6; TRBD1 might be the D (5 bases). V was pared by 0 bases and J by 6 bases, with 6 bases between. There are 14 residues in the CDR3. Germline V gives CDR1 MNHNY, CDR2 SVGAGI (reference sequence). The CDR3 region is CASSYSGPNSPLHF. The CDR3 DNA reads TGTGCCAGCAGTTACTCGGGACCTAATTCACCCCTCCACTTT.

The rearrangement uses TRBV28 and TRBJ2-5, with D unresolved. The CDR3 runs to 13 residues. CDR1 is MDHEN, CDR2 SYDVKM, per germline. The V end was cut by 3 bases, the J end by 2 bases, with 7 bases between. This CDR3 reads CASSFRHQETQYF. DNA for the CDR3: TGTGCCAGCAGTTTTCGTCATCAAGAGACCCAGTACTTC.

This chain uses TRBV7-3 with TRBJ2-1, with 9 positions matching TRBD2. CDR1 is SGHTA, CDR2 FQGTGA, per germline. The length of the CDR3 is 18 residues. J gave up 5 bases and V 0 bases, and 11 bases lay outside the gene matches. The CDR3: CASSLTGLAGILNNEQFF. The DNA for the CDR3 is TGTGCCAGCAGCTTAACTGGGCTAGCGGGGATCCTAAACAATGAGCAGTTCTTC.

The genes are TRBV5-6 and TRBJ2-1, with 9 positions matching TRBD2. The V segment lost 3 bases and the J segment 5 bases; nucleotides outside the gene matches: 3. The germline CDR1 and CDR2 sequences are SGHDT and YYEEEE. CDR3 length: 14 residues. The CDR3 reads CASSWRGGNNEQFF. CDR3 DNA: TGTGCCAGCAGCTGGCGGGGGGGCAACAATGAGCAGTTCTTC.

V is TRBV28 and J is TRBJ1-1; 9 bases fit TRBD1. The CDR3 sequence is 15 residues long. V shed 4 bases and J 4 bases; nucleotides not matched to a gene: 7. Germline lookup yields CDR1 MDHEN and CDR2 SYDVKM. CDR3 nucleotides: TGTGCCAGCAGTTCGTCCACACAGGGGGCCACTGAAGCTTTCTTT. It yields the protein CASSSSTQGATEAFF. Drawing the rest from reference TRBV28 and TRBJ1-1, the complete variable domain is DVKVTQSSRYLVKRTGEKVFLECVQDMDHENMFWYRQDPGLGLRLIYFSYDVKMKEKGDIPEGYSVSREKKERFSLILESASTNQTSMYLCASSSSTQGATEAFFGQGTRLTVV.

The chain is built from TRBV5-6 and TRBJ1-1; the D gene is possibly TRBD1 (6 bases). The CDR3 is 15 amino acids. Per germline, CDR1 SGHDT and CDR2 YYEEEE. Between the trimmed V and J ends, which lost 0 bases and 0 bases, there was a span of 9 bases. This chain's CDR3 is CASSLGDIMNTEAFF. The CDR3 DNA reads TGTGCCAGCAGCTTGGGGGACATCATGAACACTGAAGCTTTCTTT.

This chain connects TRBV5-1 to TRBJ1-1, with D uncertain. Germline V gene sequence: CDR1 SGHRS, CDR2 YFSETQ. The CDR3 contains 13 residues. The V and J ends lost 1 base and 3 bases respectively, with 7 bases between them. In DNA form, the CDR3 reads TGCGCCAGCAGCTTGAGGACGGACACTGAAGCTTTCTTT. Translated: CASSLRTDTEAFF. The full variable domain, rest sourced from reference TRBV5-1 and TRBJ1-1, is KAGVTQTPRYLIKTRGQQVTLSCSPISGHRSVSWYQQTPGQGLQFLFEYFSETQRNKGNFPGRFSGRQFSNSRSEMNVSTLELGDSALYLCASSLRTDTEAFFGQGTRLTVV.

The chain carries TRBV6-5 and TRBJ1-2; D may be TRBD1 (5 bases). The V gene lost 5 bases and the J gene lost 5 bases, with 12 bases spanning the gap. Germline V gene data show CDR1 as MNHEY and CDR2 as SVGAGI. This CDR3 spans 13 amino acids. CDR3 region: CASSQRDGYGYTF. For the CDR3, the DNA is TGTGCCAGCAGTCAACGGGACGGTTATGGCTACACCTTC.

This chain connects TRBV19 to TRBJ2-4, with D possibly TRBD1 on 6 matching bases. V gave up 5 bases and J gave up 0 bases, with 14 bases separating them. Germline V gene sequence: CDR1 LNHDA, CDR2 SQIVND (reference sequence). The CDR3 runs 16 residues. CDR3 DNA sequence: TGTGCCAGTAGTCTGGACAGAGCACTAGCCAAAAACATTCAGTACTTC. Amino acids: CASSLDRALAKNIQYF. The whole variable domain, filled in from reference TRBV19 and TRBJ2-4, reads DGGITQSPKYLFRKEGQNVTLSCEQNLNHDAMYWYRQDPGQGLRLIYYSQIVNDFQKGDIAEGYSVSREKKESFPLTVTSAQKNPTAFYLCASSLDRALAKNIQYFGAGTRLSVL.

This clone was seen a handful of times. The chain recombines TRBV6-5 with TRBJ2-2; weak D call: TRBD2 (5 bases). Trimming shortened V by 2 bases and J by 1 base, and 8 bases separated the two germline ends. CDR3 size: 15 residues. CDR1 is MNHEY, CDR2 SVGAGI, per germline. The CDR3 region is CASSYLGVNTGELFF. For the CDR3, the DNA is TGTGCCAGCAGTTACCTCGGGGTGAACACCGGGGAGCTGTTTTTT.

This clone was observed a handful of times. The V and J genes are TRBV10-3 and TRBJ2-7, with 9 positions matching TRBD1. J was trimmed by 0 bases and V by 4 bases; bases with no gene match: 7. Per germline, CDR1 ENHRY and CDR2 SYGVKD. This CDR3 is 16 amino acids long. In nucleotides, the CDR3 is TGTGCCATCAGTGGGGGACAGGGCTATAGCTCCTACGAGCAGTACTTC. This codes for CAISGGQGYSSYEQYF.

This chain connects TRBV9 to TRBJ1-2; D perhaps matches TRBD1 (5 bases). The CDR3 is 14 residues long. V was trimmed by 4 bases and J by 6 bases, leaving 16 bases between them. CDR1 is SGDLS, CDR2 YYNGEE, per germline. CDR3 loop: CASSPPGGGDGYTF. The CDR3, as DNA: TGTGCCAGCAGCCCCCCCGGGGGGGGTGATGGCTACACCTTC.

This clone was seen a few times. The J gene is TRBJ1-6, the V gene TRBV5-6; possibly TRBD1 for D (6 bases). The CDR3 covers 16 residues. From germline, CDR1 is SGHDT and CDR2 YYEEEE. Trimming removed 2 bases at V and 2 bases at J, with 11 bases between. The CDR3 bases are TGTGCCAGCAGCTTAGGACAGACCACCTATAATTCACCCCTCCACTTT. Translating gives CASSLGQTTYNSPLHF.

The chain uses TRBV4-1 and TRBJ1-4; 9 bases fit TRBD1. V dropped 7 bases and J dropped 5; count of bases not matched to a gene: 5. Germline-derived CDR1 and CDR2 are MGHRA and YSYEKL. The CDR3 covers 14 residues. The CDR3 sequence is CASTSGTGNEKLFF. The CDR3 DNA is TGCGCCAGCACCTCCGGGACAGGGAATGAAAAACTGTTTTTT.

V usage is TRBV28 and J usage is TRBJ1-5, with unresolved D. CDR3 length: 14 amino acids. Germline V lookup: CDR1 MDHEN, CDR2 SYDVKM. Between the trimmed V and J ends, which lost 6 bases and 6 bases, there was a span of 15 bases. CDR3 protein: CASSSDSRGQPQHF. CDR3 nucleotide sequence: TGTGCCAGCAGCTCGGACTCCCGGGGTCAGCCCCAGCATTTT.

The rearrangement links TRBV11-2 to TRBJ1-1; D ambiguous. The CDR3 runs to 13 residues. The germline V and J ends were trimmed by 6 bases and 8 bases, with 16 bases remaining between them. Germline CDR1 and CDR2: SGHAT and FQNNGV. CDR3: CASSQERLGEAFF. DNA of the CDR3: TGTGCCAGCAGTCAAGAGCGGTTAGGGGAAGCTTTCTTT.

The J gene is TRBJ1-6, the V gene TRBV5-5; unclear D gene. Germline CDR1 is SGHKS and CDR2 is YYEKEE (reference sequence). Trimming pared 1 base from V and 4 bases from J, leaving 12 bases between. CDR3 size: 16 residues. CDR3 sequence (DNA): TGTGCCAGCAGCTTGTCCCCAAACGTTTATAATTCACCCCTCCACTTT. Translation gives CASSLSPNVYNSPLHF.

By proportion, this clone is large (0.1 to 1%). The chain has TRBV28 and TRBJ1-5; 10 nucleotides match TRBD1. From germline, CDR1 is MDHEN and CDR2 SYDVKM. CDR3 length: 15 residues. J was trimmed by 7 bases and V by 3 bases; bases with no gene match: 6. CDR3 region: CASSLATGGRQPQHF. CDR3 nucleotide sequence: TGTGCCAGCAGTTTGGCGACAGGGGGCCGACAGCCCCAGCATTTT.

The V gene is TRBV6-1, the J gene TRBJ1-1, with D unresolved. Germline V gene data show CDR1 as MNHNS and CDR2 as SASEGT. Trimming stripped 3 bases from V and 1 base from J, with 9 bases between. This CDR3 region has 14 residues. In DNA form, the CDR3 reads TGTGCCAGCAGTGAGTTTTTCAGGAACACTGAAGCTTTCTTT. Encoded protein: CASSEFFRNTEAFF.

This rearrangement joins TRBV10-1 to TRBJ1-1; unclear D gene. The length of the CDR3 is 14 residues. Between the trimmed V and J ends, which lost 2 bases and 7 bases, there was a span of 14 bases. Germline V gene lookup returns CDR1 WNHNN and CDR2 SYGVQD (reference sequence). The CDR3, as DNA: TGCGCCAGCAGTGAGGTAGGGCCCGACCTTGAAGCTTTCTTT. This sequence encodes CASSEVGPDLEAFF.

The chain has TRBV19 and TRBJ1-5; D not certain. V lost 3 bases and J lost 1, with 7 bases in between. In germline, CDR1 is LNHDA, CDR2 SQIVND (reference sequence). The CDR3 loop spans 14 amino acids. In DNA form, the CDR3 reads TGTGCCAGTAGTATCATGGGAAGCAATCAGCCCCAGCATTTT. Translation: CASSIMGSNQPQHF.

This rearrangement joins TRBV5-8 to TRBJ1-1; D might be TRBD1 (5 bases). Germline V gene data show CDR1 as SGHTS and CDR2 as YDEGEE. V lost 9 bases and J 3 bases, leaving 21 bases between the germline ends. The CDR3 runs 15 residues. The CDR3 region has the DNA TGTGCCACCAGGGTAGGGAGTATTGGGTACACTGAAGCTTTCTTT. The encoded protein is CATRVGSIGYTEAFF.

This clone was recorded a few times. The chain links TRBV28 to TRBJ2-3; 7 nucleotides line up with TRBD1. The V and J ends lost 4 bases and 2 bases, in that order; junction bases with no gene match: 6. CDR1 MDHEN and CDR2 SYDVKM come from the germline V gene. This CDR3 comprises 15 residues. The CDR3: CASSYRDSFTDTQYF. Here the CDR3 DNA reads TGTGCCAGCAGTTATCGGGACAGTTTCACAGATACGCAGTATTTT. Drawing the rest from reference TRBV28 and TRBJ2-3, the complete variable domain is DVKVTQSSRYLVKRTGEKVFLECVQDMDHENMFWYRQDPGLGLRLIYFSYDVKMKEKGDIPEGYSVSREKKERFSLILESASTNQTSMYLCASSYRDSFTDTQYFGPGTRLTVL.

The gene calls are TRBV12-5 and TRBJ1-5; D unclear. In germline, CDR1 is LGHNT, CDR2 FRNRAP. Trimming left V 2 bases short and J 0 bases short, with 14 bases between. The CDR3 covers 17 residues. CDR3 loop: CASGLWAGYYSNQPQHF. DNA of the CDR3: TGTGCTAGTGGTTTGTGGGCGGGGTATTATAGCAATCAGCCCCAGCATTTT.